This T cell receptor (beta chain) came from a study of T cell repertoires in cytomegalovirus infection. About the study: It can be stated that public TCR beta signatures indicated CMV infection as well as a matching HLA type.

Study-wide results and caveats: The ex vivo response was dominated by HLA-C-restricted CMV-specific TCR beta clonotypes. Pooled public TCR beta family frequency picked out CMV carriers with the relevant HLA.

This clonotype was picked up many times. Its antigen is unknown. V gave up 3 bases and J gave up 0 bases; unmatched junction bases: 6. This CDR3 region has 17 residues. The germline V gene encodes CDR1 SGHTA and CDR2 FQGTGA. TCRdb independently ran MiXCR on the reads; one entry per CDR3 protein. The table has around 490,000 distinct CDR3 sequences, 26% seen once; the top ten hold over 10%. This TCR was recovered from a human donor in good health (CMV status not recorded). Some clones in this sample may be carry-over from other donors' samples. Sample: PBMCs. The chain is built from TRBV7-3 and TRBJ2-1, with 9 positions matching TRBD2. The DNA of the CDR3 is TGTGCCAGCAGCTTTGTGGCTAGCGGGGACTCCTACAATGAGCAGTTCTTC. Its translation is CASSFVASGDSYNEQFF. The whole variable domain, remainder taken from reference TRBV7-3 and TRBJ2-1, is GAGVSQTPSNKVTEKGKYVELRCDPISGHTALYWYRQSLGQGPEFLIYFQGTGAADDSGLPNDRFFAVRPEGSVSTLKIQRTERGDSAVYLCASSFVASGDSYNEQFFGPGTRLTVL.